These 5 T cell receptor beta chains share one sample of origin, sequenced in a study of shared clonotypes between healthy human individuals. The protocol was immunoSEQ multiplex PCR, while the TCRdb copy is restricted to in-frame clones and leaves out a portion. This table holds 2 million to 2.5 million clones, 92% found once. The source material was naive CD4+ T cells from PBMCs. The subset here: CD45RA+ positively selected. These receptors were obtained from a man between 18 and 29 years old in good health. Some clones in this sample may be carry-over from other donors' samples.

The CDR3 region has the DNA TGTGCCAGCAGTCGACAGGGAATGGGAGCGAATCAGCCCCAGCATTTT. Translating gives CASSRQGMGANQPQHF. The chain is built from TRBV2 and TRBJ1-5; 7 nucleotides match TRBD1. This CDR3 contains 16 residues. V lost 5 bases, J lost 4 bases, and 11 bases stayed unmatched. In germline, CDR1 is SNHLY, CDR2 FYNNEI.

CDR3 residues: CASSQDDRGFGYTF. CDR3 in DNA: TGTGCCAGCAGCCAAGACGACAGGGGGTTTGGCTACACCTTC. The rearrangement joins TRBV4-2 to TRBJ1-2; 9 nucleotides align to TRBD1. Per the germline V gene, CDR1 is LGHNA and CDR2 is YNFKEQ. The V segment lost 0 bases and the J segment 7 bases; nucleotides outside the gene matches: 3. This CDR3 has 14 residues.

The J gene is TRBJ2-5, the V gene TRBV11-2, with 7 positions matching TRBD2. The V gene end was trimmed by 5 bases and the J gene end by 2 bases; junction bases not matched to a gene: 8. From germline, CDR1 is SGHAT and CDR2 FQNNGV. The CDR3 is made up of 15 amino acids. The CDR3 region is CASSVRLARQETQYF. The CDR3 DNA reads as TGTGCCAGCAGCGTCAGACTAGCTCGTCAAGAGACCCAGTACTTC.

CDR3 DNA: TGCAGTGCTAGTGTCCATGAGCAGTTCTTC. Residues: CSASVHEQFF. The chain joins TRBV20-1 to TRBJ2-1; no reliable D call. V was clipped by 3 bases and J by 8 bases, with 5 bases between them. The CDR3 contains 10 residues. Germline CDR1 reads DFQATT; CDR2 reads SNEGSKA (reference sequence).

This sequence joins TRBV15 and TRBJ2-7; 9 bases fit TRBD1. The V gene's germline CDR1 is LNHNV and CDR2 YYDKDF (reference sequence). Unmatched junction bases numbered 6, after V lost 2 bases and J lost 1 base. This CDR3 spans 16 amino acids. CDR3 protein: CATSRLRDRESYEQYF. The DNA of the CDR3 is TGTGCCACCAGCAGACTCCGGGACAGGGAGTCCTACGAGCAGTACTTC.